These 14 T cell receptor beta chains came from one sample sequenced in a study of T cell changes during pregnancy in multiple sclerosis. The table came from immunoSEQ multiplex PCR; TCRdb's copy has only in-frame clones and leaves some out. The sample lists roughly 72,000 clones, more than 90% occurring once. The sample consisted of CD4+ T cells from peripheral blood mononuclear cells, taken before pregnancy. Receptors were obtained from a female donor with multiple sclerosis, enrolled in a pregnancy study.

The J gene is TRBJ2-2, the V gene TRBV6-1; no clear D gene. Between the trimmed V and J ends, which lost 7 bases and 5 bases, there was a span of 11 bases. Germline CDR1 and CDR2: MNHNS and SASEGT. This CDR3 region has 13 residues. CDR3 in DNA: TGTGCCAGCACCAGATCTCGAACCGGGGAGCTGTTTTTT. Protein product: CASTRSRTGELFF.

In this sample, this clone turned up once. The CDR3 bases are TGTGCCAGCAGTGAACAGGGGAACTATGGCTACACCTTC. Translated, it gives CASSEQGNYGYTF. The rearrangement joins TRBV6-1 to TRBJ1-2; maybe TRBD1 (6 bases). Trimming stripped 2 bases from V and 2 bases from J, with 6 bases between. The CDR3 loop spans 13 amino acids. Germline V gene data show CDR1 as MNHNS and CDR2 as SASEGT.

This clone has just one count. Here the CDR3 DNA reads TGTGCCAGCAGCCTAAGACAAGTCACCGGGGAGCTGTTTTTT. Its protein is CASSLRQVTGELFF. The chain carries TRBV7-9 and TRBJ2-2; D gene ambiguous. The V end was cut by 5 bases, the J end by 4 bases, with 11 bases between. From germline, CDR1 is SEHNR and CDR2 FQNEAQ (reference sequence). CDR3 length equals 14 residues.

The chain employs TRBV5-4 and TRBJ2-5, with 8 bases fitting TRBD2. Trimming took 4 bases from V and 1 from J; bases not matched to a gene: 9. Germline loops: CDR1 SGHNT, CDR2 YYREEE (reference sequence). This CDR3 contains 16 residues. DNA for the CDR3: TGTGCCAGCAGCCAGCGCGGGGGGTCGGGCCAAGAGACCCAGTACTTC. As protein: CASSQRGGSGQETQYF.

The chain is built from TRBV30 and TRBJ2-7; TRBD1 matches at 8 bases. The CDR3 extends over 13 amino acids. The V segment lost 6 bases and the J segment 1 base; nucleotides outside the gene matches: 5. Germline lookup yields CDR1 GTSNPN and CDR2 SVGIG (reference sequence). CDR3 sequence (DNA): TGTGCCTGCCCCGGGACAGGATCCTACGAGCAGTACTTC. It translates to CACPGTGSYEQYF.

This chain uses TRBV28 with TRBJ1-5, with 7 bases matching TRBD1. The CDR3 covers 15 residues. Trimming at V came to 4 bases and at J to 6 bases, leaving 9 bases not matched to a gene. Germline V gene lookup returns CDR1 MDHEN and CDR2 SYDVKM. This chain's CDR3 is CASSSPTGAGQPQHF. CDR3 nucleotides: TGTGCCAGCAGTTCCCCTACAGGGGCTGGTCAGCCCCAGCATTTT.

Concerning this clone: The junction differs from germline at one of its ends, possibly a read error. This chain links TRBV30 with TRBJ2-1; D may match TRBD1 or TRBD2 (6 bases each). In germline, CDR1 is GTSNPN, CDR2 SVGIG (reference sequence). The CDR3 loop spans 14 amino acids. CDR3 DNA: TGTGCCCGGAGGGGGAGACCGCTCAACAATGAGCAGTTCTTC. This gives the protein CARRGRPLNNEQFF.

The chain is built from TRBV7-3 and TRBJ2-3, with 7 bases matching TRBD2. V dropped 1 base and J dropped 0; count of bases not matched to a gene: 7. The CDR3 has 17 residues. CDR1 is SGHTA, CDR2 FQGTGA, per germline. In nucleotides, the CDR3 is TGTGCCAGCAGCTTAAGGCCTCCCGGGGGGAGCACAGATACGCAGTATTTT. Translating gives CASSLRPPGGSTDTQYF.

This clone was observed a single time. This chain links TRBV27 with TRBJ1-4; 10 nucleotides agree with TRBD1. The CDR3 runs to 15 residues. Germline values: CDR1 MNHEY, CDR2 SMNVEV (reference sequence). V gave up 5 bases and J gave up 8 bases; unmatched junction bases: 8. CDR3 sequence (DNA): TGTGCCAGCAGTATAACCGGGACAGGGGTCGAAAAACTGTTTTTT. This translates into CASSITGTGVEKLFF. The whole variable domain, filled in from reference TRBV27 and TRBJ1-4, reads EAQVTQNPRYLITVTGKKLTVTCSQNMNHEYMSWYRQDPGLGLRQIYYSMNVEVTDKGDVPEGYKVSRKEKRNFPLILESPSPNQTSLYFCASSITGTGVEKLFFGSGTQLSVL.

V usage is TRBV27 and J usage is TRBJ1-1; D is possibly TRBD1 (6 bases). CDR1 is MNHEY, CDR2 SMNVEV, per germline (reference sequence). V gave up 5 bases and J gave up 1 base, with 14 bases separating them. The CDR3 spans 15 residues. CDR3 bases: TGTGCCAGCAGTCCGAGGAGGGGGGGGAACACTGAAGCTTTCTTT. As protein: CASSPRRGGNTEAFF.

DNA of the CDR3: TGTGCCAGCAAAGGCGGGATAACAGATACGCAGTATTTT. Protein: CASKGGITDTQYF. J is TRBJ2-3 and V is TRBV6-6; possibly TRBD2 for D (6 bases). Germline V gene data show CDR1 as MNHNY and CDR2 as SVGAGI (reference sequence). The CDR3 sequence is 13 residues long. V lost 7 bases and J 3 bases, leaving 11 bases between the germline ends.

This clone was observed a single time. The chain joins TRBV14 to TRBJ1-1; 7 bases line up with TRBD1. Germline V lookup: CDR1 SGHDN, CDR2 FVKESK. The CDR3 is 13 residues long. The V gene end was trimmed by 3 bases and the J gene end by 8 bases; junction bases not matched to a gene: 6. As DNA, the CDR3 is TGTGCCAGCAGCCATCAAACAGGGGTGGAAGCTTTCTTT. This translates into CASSHQTGVEAFF.

DNA for the CDR3: TGTGCCAGCAGGCTACTAGCGGGGTACCGCACAGATACGCAGTATTTT. Its protein is CASRLLAGYRTDTQYF. The genes are TRBV2 and TRBJ2-3; 10 nucleotides match TRBD2. This CDR3 is built from 16 residues. Germline loops: CDR1 SNHLY, CDR2 FYNNEI. The trim removed 6 bases at V and 1 base at J, leaving 7 bases unmatched.

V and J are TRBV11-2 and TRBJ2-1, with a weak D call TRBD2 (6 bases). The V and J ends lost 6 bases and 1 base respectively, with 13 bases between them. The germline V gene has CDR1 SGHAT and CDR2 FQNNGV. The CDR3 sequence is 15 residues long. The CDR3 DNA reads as TGTGCCAGCAGTCTGACCCTAGCGTCCTACAATGAGCAGTTCTTC. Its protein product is CASSLTLASYNEQFF.